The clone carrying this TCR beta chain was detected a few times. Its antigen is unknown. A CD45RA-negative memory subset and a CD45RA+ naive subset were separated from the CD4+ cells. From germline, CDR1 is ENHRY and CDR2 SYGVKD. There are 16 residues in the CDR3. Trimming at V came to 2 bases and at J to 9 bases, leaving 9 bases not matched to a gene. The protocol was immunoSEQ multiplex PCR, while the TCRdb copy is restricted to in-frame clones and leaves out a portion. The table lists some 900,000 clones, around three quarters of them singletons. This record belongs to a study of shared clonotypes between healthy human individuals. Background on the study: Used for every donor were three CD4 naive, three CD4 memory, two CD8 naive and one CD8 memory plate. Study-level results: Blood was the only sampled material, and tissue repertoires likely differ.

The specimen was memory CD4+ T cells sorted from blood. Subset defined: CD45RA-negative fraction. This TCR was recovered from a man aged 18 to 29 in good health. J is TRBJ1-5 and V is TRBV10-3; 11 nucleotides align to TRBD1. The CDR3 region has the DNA TGTGCCATCAGTGAGATTCCGGGACAGGGGGTATGGCCCCAGCATTTT. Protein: CAISEIPGQGVWPQHF.